A selection of T cell receptor beta chains follows, all from one sample in a study of T cells after posttransplantation cyclophosphamide. Measured with immunoSEQ multiplex PCR; TCRdb has only the in-frame clones, and not every one. The sample holds tens of thousands of clones, and no clone turns up only once. Sequencing was done on a sample of PBMCs. The receptors were gathered from a man aged 35-49 years in good health, CMV-negative, and a related stem cell transplant donor. Each CDR3 is given with its conserved first and last residue. D genes are given only for firm matches. Clone sizes are given selectively: once, few, many, or a class where the clone is expanded.

>many|TRBV6-6|TRBJ2-3|-
TGTGCCAGCAGTTACGGGACGGAGGGAGATACGCAGTATTTT
CASSYGTEGDTQYF
>-|TRBV7-8|TRBJ2-7|-
TGTGCCAGCAGCTTTGTGACAGGGACTGAGCAGTACTTC
CASSFVTGTEQYF
>many|TRBV9|TRBJ2-1|-
TGTGCCAGCAGCCCGACCTTAGCGGAGTACAATGAGCAGTTCTTC
CASSPTLAEYNEQFF
>many|TRBV2|TRBJ1-6|-
TGTGCCAGCACCAACACTATGAACTCACCCCTCCACTTT
CASTNTMNSPLHF
>few|TRBV21-1|TRBJ2-7|-
TGTGCCAGCAGCAAACCCCGGGACAGTATAGTCTACGAGCAGTACTTC
CASSKPRDSIVYEQYF
>many|TRBV7-8|TRBJ2-4|-
TGTGCCAGCAGCTTAGGAAACTATTGGATAGCCAAAAACATTCAGTACTTC
CASSLGNYWIAKNIQYF
>few|TRBV27|TRBJ2-2|TRBD2
TGTGCCAGCAGTCCCAGGACTAGCGTTAACACCGGGGAGCTGTTTTTT
CASSPRTSVNTGELFF
>many|TRBV7-9|TRBJ2-7|-
TGTGCCAGCAGCTCGACGAGCGGGTCCTACGAGCAGTACTTC
CASSSTSGSYEQYF
>many|TRBV4-2|TRBJ1-1|-
TGTGCCAGCAGCCAAGACCCCCGGTCTAGCCTGAACACTGAAGCTTTCTTT
CASSQDPRSSLNTEAFF
>many|TRBV11-3|TRBJ2-3|TRBD2
TGTGCCAGCAGCGCTAGCGGGGGGGCCCAAGATACGCAGTATTTT
CASSASGGAQDTQYF
>-|TRBV5-1|TRBJ2-5|TRBD1
TGCGCCAGCAGCTTGGGACCAGGGGGCCAAGAGACCCAGTACTTC
CASSLGPGGQETQYF
>many|TRBV18|TRBJ2-1|-
TGTGCCAGCTCACCACCTATCGGGACTGGGCTCTACAATGAGCAGTTCTTC
CASSPPIGTGLYNEQFF
>many|TRBV6-6|TRBJ2-2|TRBD2
TGTGCCAGCAGTTACGGGTCGGCGGGAGCCCCCGGGGAGCTGTTTTTT
CASSYGSAGAPGELFF
>many|TRBV4-3|TRBJ2-2|-
TGCGCCAGCAGCCACTCCGGAACAGCGGAAACCGGGGAGCTGTTTTTT
CASSHSGTAETGELFF
>many|TRBV4-1|TRBJ1-3|-
TGCGCCAGCAGCCAACCCTCCGGGTCTGGAAACACCATATATTTT
CASSQPSGSGNTIYF
>many|TRBV4-1|TRBJ1-5|TRBD1
TGCGCCAGCAGCCAAGATCATCCGGGACAGGGGGCTGAACAGCCCCAGCATTTT
CASSQDHPGQGAEQPQHF
>many|TRBV27|TRBJ1-5|-
TGTGCCAGCAGTCGGTCTCGGGGGGTCGGTCAGCCCCAGCATTTT
CASSRSRGVGQPQHF
>many|TRBV11-3|TRBJ2-1|TRBD2
TGTGCCAGCAGCTTAGTCAGCGGGAGAGGGCACAATGAGCAGTTCTTC
CASSLVSGRGHNEQFF
>many|TRBV2|TRBJ1-2|TRBD1
TGTGCCAGCAGTGAGCGCAGGGGGGCCGTGGGCGGCTACACCTTC
CASSERRGAVGGYTF
>many|TRBV5-1|TRBJ1-3|TRBD1
TGCGCCAGCGCGGGGACAGGGCCCTCTGGAAACACCATATATTTT
CASAGTGPSGNTIYF
>many|TRBV7-2|TRBJ2-3|TRBD2
TGTGCCAGCAGCTTCGGAGCGGGAGCTCTCGCAGATACGCAGTATTTT
CASSFGAGALADTQYF
>many|TRBV10-3|TRBJ2-2|TRBD2
TGTGCCATCAGATACAGCGGGGGAGCTTCGAACACCGGGGAGCTGTTTTTT
CAIRYSGGASNTGELFF
>many|TRBV5-5|TRBJ1-1|-
TGTGCCAGCAGCTTTTCCGGGAACACTGAAGCTTTCTTT
CASSFSGNTEAFF
>many|TRBV7-9|TRBJ1-1|-
TGTGCCAGCAGCCCTCCGCGCCTATATGAAGCTTTCTTT
CASSPPRLYEAFF
>many|TRBV9|TRBJ1-1|-
TGTGCCAGCAGCGTCAGGGCAGGACCGCAGAACACTGAAGCTTTCTTT
CASSVRAGPQNTEAFF
>many|TRBV28|TRBJ1-1|-
TGTGCCAGCAGTTTATTGCCAGGGATGAACACTGAAGCTTTCTTT
CASSLLPGMNTEAFF
>many|TRBV7-9|TRBJ2-3|-
TGTGCCAGCAGCCAAGGGGGATCGACGGGTACGCAGTATTTT
CASSQGGSTGTQYF